This T cell receptor (beta chain) was captured in a study of vaccination effects on CD4 cells after COVID-19. Across the whole study: The median interval between the second dose and post-vaccine sampling was 72 days.

As for this clone: The antigen is not known.

Looked up from germline, CDR1 is MGHRA and CDR2 is YSYEKL. The CDR3 extends over 17 amino acids. The junction had 7 bases not matched to a gene; V was cut back by 4 bases and J by 0 bases. Ahead of sequencing, the ViraFEST assay grew antigen-specific CD4+ T cells using viral peptide pools. The authors isolated CD4+ T cells after about eleven days of culture. Two doses of either BNT162b2 or mRNA-1273 were given to each participant. Vaccinated recipients, who were negative for nucleocapsid antibodies, had no history of SARS-CoV-2 infection. Approximately 2 million PBMC were placed in each well, which was supplemented with 10 IU/ml IL-2 and around 9.9 ug/ml peptides. Profiled with immunoSEQ multiplex PCR; TCRdb holds only in-frame clones, not every one. Here the sample spans approximately 26,000 clones, roughly 79% being singletons.

Here the sequenced sample was CD4+ T cells from PBMCs cultured with SARS-CoV-2 spike peptides, taken after COVID-19 vaccination. This chain connects TRBV4-1 to TRBJ1-3; 9 bases align to TRBD1. This receptor was taken from a human donor who received a COVID-19 vaccine. Some clones in this sample may be carry-over from other donors' samples. DNA of the CDR3: TGCGCCAGCAGCCGACAGGGGGTCGTTCTCTCTGGAAACACCATATATTTT. The encoded protein is CASSRQGVVLSGNTIYF.